A selection of T cell receptor beta chains follows, all from one sample in a study of blood T cell repertoires in COVID-19. Produced via immunoSEQ multiplex PCR; TCRdb's table is partial and in-frame only. The profile covers 83,000 or so clones, with more than 75% appearing a single time and roughly a fifth taken by the ten largest. The sequenced sample consisted of peripheral blood. These receptor sequences come from a human donor in a cohort sampled during active COVID-19. Both conserved end residues are part of each CDR3. A D gene is named only where the DNA matches it firmly. For some rows the clone size is stated as once, few or many, or as a class when expanded; others skip it.

>.|TRBV11-3|TRBJ2-3|.
CASSSRGLTDTQYF
TGTGCCAGCAGCTCAAGGGGCCTCACAGATACGCAGTATTTT
>.|TRBV24-1|TRBJ2-5|.
CATSDPGETQYF
TGTGCCACCAGTGACCCCGGAGAGACCCAGTACTTC
>TRBD1|TRBV6-5|TRBJ2-7|.
CASSYQGAYEQYF
TGTGCCAGCAGTTACCAGGGGGCCTACGAGCAGTACTTC
>TRBD1|TRBV4-2|TRBJ1-4|.
CASSQVGQGGEKLFF
TGTGCCAGCAGCCAAGTGGGACAGGGCGGAGAAAAACTGTTTTTT
>TRBD2|TRBV28|TRBJ2-2|.
CASSLLTSGDTGELFF
TGTGCCAGCAGTTTATTGACTAGCGGGGATACCGGGGAGCTGTTTTTT
>TRBD1|TRBV7-2|TRBJ2-7|.
CASSPRTGQLEQYF
TGTGCCAGCAGCCCAAGGACAGGGCAACTCGAGCAGTACTTC
>.|TRBV5-8|TRBJ2-2|.
CASSLGGGGKNTGELFF
TGTGCCAGCAGCTTGGGAGGGGGAGGGAAAAATACCGGGGAGCTGTTTTTT
>.|TRBV15|TRBJ2-3|.
CATSWEGGQADTQYF
TGTGCCACCAGCTGGGAGGGGGGGCAAGCAGATACGCAGTATTTT
>.|TRBV11-2|TRBJ2-7|.
CASSSQGKQYF
TGTGCCAGCAGCTCCCAGGGGAAGCAGTACTTC
>.|TRBV7-2|TRBJ2-5|.
CASSLGGAGLETQYF
TGTGCCAGCAGCTTGGGCGGGGCCGGGTTGGAGACCCAGTACTTC
>TRBD1|TRBV27|TRBJ1-2|.
CASSFYSDRSNYGYTF
TGTGCCAGCAGTTTCTATTCGGACAGGTCCAACTATGGCTACACCTTC
>TRBD2|TRBV6-2/TRBV6-3|TRBJ2-5|.
CASSLGSGGKETQYF
TGTGCCAGCAGTCTAGGATCGGGGGGAAAAGAGACCCAGTACTTC
>TRBD2|TRBV7-6|TRBJ2-3|.
CASSSGGTSRADTQYF
TGTGCCAGCAGCTCGGGCGGGACTAGCCGGGCAGATACGCAGTATTTT
>.|TRBV6-6|TRBJ2-2|.
CASIDRIYTGELFF
TGTGCCAGCATCGACAGAATTTACACCGGGGAGCTGTTTTTT
>TRBD1|TRBV12-5|TRBJ2-2|.
CASAWTGGASGNTGELFF
TGTGCTAGTGCGTGGACAGGGGGCGCGTCCGGGAACACCGGGGAGCTGTTTTTT
>.|TRBV5-1|TRBJ1-1|.
CASSYGGPNTEAFF
TGCGCCAGCAGTTACGGGGGGCCGAACACTGAAGCTTTCTTT
>TRBD2|TRBV7-9|TRBJ2-5|.
CASSPGLAEETQYF
TGTGCCAGCAGCCCAGGACTAGCGGAAGAGACCCAGTACTTC
>TRBD2|TRBV28|TRBJ2-2|few
CASSTSGTNTGELFF
TGTGCCAGCAGTACTAGCGGAACGAACACCGGGGAGCTGTTTTTT
>TRBD2|TRBV19|TRBJ2-1|.
CASSTRTSGVPNEQFF
TGTGCCAGTAGTACAAGGACTAGCGGGGTCCCCAATGAGCAGTTCTTC
>.|TRBV9|TRBJ2-1|.
CASNTGQTNNEQFF
TGTGCCAGCAACACAGGGCAAACAAACAATGAGCAGTTCTTC
>.|TRBV28|TRBJ1-4|.
CASSLGQLNEKLFF
TGTGCCAGCTCCCTCGGACAGCTGAATGAAAAACTGTTTTTT
>TRBD1|TRBV9|TRBJ1-5|.
CASSAEDRGLWPQHF
TGTGCCAGCAGCGCAGAGGACAGGGGGCTGTGGCCCCAGCATTTT
>TRBD1|TRBV4-1|TRBJ2-3|.
CASSPRTGVDTQYF
TGCGCCAGCAGCCCTCGGACAGGGGTGGATACGCAGTATTTT
>.|TRBV5-1|TRBJ2-2|.
CASSLQTGRNTGELFF
TGCGCCAGCAGCCTCCAAACAGGACGTAACACCGGGGAGCTGTTTTTT
>.|TRBV25-1|TRBJ2-2|few
CASMGPSNTGELFF
TGTGCCAGCATGGGGCCCTCGAACACCGGGGAGCTGTTTTTT
>.|TRBV7-8|TRBJ1-4|once
CASSPLSQQGRNEKLFF
TGTGCCAGCAGCCCCCTCTCCCAACAGGGCAGAAATGAAAAACTGTTTTTT
>.|TRBV20-1|TRBJ2-7|few
CSAPGTYEQYF
TGCAGTGCCCCCGGGACCTACGAGCAGTACTTC
>TRBD1|TRBV10-3|TRBJ2-6|.
CAISRTGAVPGANVLTF
TGTGCCATCAGCCGGACAGGGGCCGTCCCTGGGGCCAACGTCCTGACTTTC
>.|TRBV5-6|TRBJ2-5|.
CASSLAHGGSQETQYF
TGTGCCAGCAGCTTGGCCCACGGCGGTTCGCAAGAGACCCAGTACTTC
>.|TRBV5-5|TRBJ2-5|.
CASSWSRETQYF
TGTGCCAGCAGCTGGAGCCGAGAGACCCAGTACTTC
>.|TRBV5-5|TRBJ2-2|once
CASSLPTQGTGELFF
TGTGCCAGCAGCTTGCCGACACAGGGAACCGGGGAGCTGTTTTTT
>.|TRBV6-5|TRBJ2-1|once
CASSYDSGRHNEQFF
TGTGCCAGCAGTTACGACAGTGGGAGGCATAATGAGCAGTTCTTC
>.|TRBV29-1|TRBJ1-2|.
CSVEVRVRGYTF
TGCAGCGTTGAGGTCCGGGTAAGGGGCTACACCTTC
>.|TRBV7-8|TRBJ2-7|.
CASSLVGGVSSYEQYF
TGTGCCAGCAGCTTAGTTGGCGGGGTCAGCTCCTACGAGCAGTACTTC
>.|TRBV12-5|TRBJ1-3|.
CASGPPTGNTIYF
TGTGCTAGTGGCCCCCCCACTGGAAACACCATATATTTT
>TRBD1|TRBV6-6|TRBJ1-4|.
CASSGGQVKSEKLFF
TGTGCCAGCAGCGGGGGACAGGTGAAGAGCGAAAAACTGTTTTTT
>TRBD2|TRBV30|TRBJ2-3|.
CAWTRTSGTDTQYF
TGTGCCTGGACCCGGACTAGCGGAACAGATACGCAGTATTTT
>.|TRBV18|TRBJ2-1|.
CASSPGSGEQFF
TGTGCCAGCTCACCAGGGTCGGGTGAGCAGTTCTTC
>TRBD2|TRBV14|TRBJ2-7|once
CASSQDRRGEYEQYF
TGTGCCAGCAGCCAAGATCGGCGGGGGGAGTACGAGCAGTACTTC